One and the same sample provided the 9 T cell receptor beta chains below, sequenced in a study of T-cell memory formation after mild COVID-19. TCRdb used MiXCR to reprocess the 5' RACE reads, holding one entry per CDR3 protein. Among about 190,000 distinct CDR3 sequences listed, 18% were seen once. Sequences were obtained from PBMCs or a T cell subset sorted from them (not recorded which). The receptors come from an adult woman who had mild COVID-19 (a few samples of this study predate the infection). Cell type and time point are not known.

This clonotype was observed a single time. The rearrangement joins TRBV29-1 to TRBJ1-1, with TRBD1 as a possible D gene (5 bases). Per the germline V gene, CDR1 is SQVTM and CDR2 is ANQGSEA. V lost 5 bases and J lost 1, with 11 bases in between. CDR3 length: 13 residues. CDR3 DNA: TGCAGCGTTTTGGGACCGACGAACACTGAAGCTTTCTTT. Encoded protein: CSVLGPTNTEAFF.

The sample holds one count of this clonotype. The rearrangement joins TRBV19 to TRBJ2-3; D not resolved. The germline V and J ends were trimmed by 5 bases and 5 bases, with 14 bases remaining between them. The CDR3 consists of 14 residues. The V gene's germline CDR1 is LNHDA and CDR2 SQIVND (reference sequence). The CDR3 DNA reads as TGTGCCAGTAGTCCCCAGGCCCCGGGAGATACGCAGTATTTT. This codes for CASSPQAPGDTQYF.

V is TRBV9 and J is TRBJ2-3; D is possibly TRBD1 or TRBD2 (6 bases each). The CDR3 sequence is 14 residues long. Germline V gene data show CDR1 as SGDLS and CDR2 as YYNGEE. Trimming removed 7 bases at V and 0 bases at J, with 12 bases between. The CDR3: CASYRDWSTDTQYF. The CDR3 DNA sequence: TGTGCCAGCTACAGGGACTGGAGCACAGATACGCAGTATTTT.

The V and J genes are TRBV7-8 and TRBJ2-1; 8 nucleotides agree with TRBD1. Per germline, CDR1 SGHVS and CDR2 FQNEAQ. With 5 bases clipped from V and 10 bases from J, the junction kept 13 bases outside the gene matches. The CDR3 extends over 15 amino acids. The CDR3 is CASSPGQGRKNEQFF. DNA of the CDR3: TGTGCCAGCAGCCCAGGACAGGGCCGGAAGAACGAGCAGTTCTTC.

The rearrangement links TRBV5-1 to TRBJ1-2; 7 bases match TRBD1. The CDR3 runs 15 residues. Germline assignment: CDR1 SGHRS and CDR2 YFSETQ. The trim removed 2 bases at V and 0 bases at J, leaving 4 bases unmatched. CDR3 sequence reads: CASSFTGAPNYGYTF. CDR3 DNA: TGCGCCAGCAGCTTTACAGGGGCCCCTAACTATGGCTACACCTTC. Drawing the rest from reference TRBV5-1 and TRBJ1-2, the complete variable domain is KAGVTQTPRYLIKTRGQQVTLSCSPISGHRSVSWYQQTPGQGLQFLFEYFSETQRNKGNFPGRFSGRQFSNSRSEMNVSTLELGDSALYLCASSFTGAPNYGYTFGSGTRLTVV.

This clonotype was recorded a few times. This sequence joins TRBV5-4 and TRBJ2-1, with D uncertain. From germline, CDR1 is SGHNT and CDR2 YYREEE (reference sequence). The length of the CDR3 is 16 residues. Trimming shortened V by 1 base and J by 2 bases, and 13 bases separated the two germline ends. CDR3 coding DNA: TGTGCCAGCAGCTTGCAGAGATTCACTACCTACAATGAGCAGTTCTTC. Its protein product is CASSLQRFTTYNEQFF. Filled out from reference TRBV5-4 and TRBJ2-1, the complete variable domain reads ETGVTQSPTHLIKTRGQQVTLRCSSQSGHNTVSWYQQALGQGPQFIFQYYREEENGRGNFPPRFSGLQFPNYSSELNVNALELDDSALYLCASSLQRFTTYNEQFFGPGTRLTVL.

In its sample, this clonotype was seen a few times. The chain carries TRBV12-3 or TRBV12-4 and TRBJ2-2; D gene unclear. CDR3 length: 14 amino acids. The germline V and J ends were trimmed by 7 bases and 0 bases, with 9 bases remaining between them. The CDR3 sequence is CASKLHANTGELFF. The DNA for the CDR3 is TGTGCCAGCAAGCTCCACGCGAACACCGGGGAGCTGTTTTTT.

This clonotype was seen only a few times. V usage is TRBV3-1 and J usage is TRBJ2-5; 13 bases line up with TRBD2. The CDR3 length is 16 residues. Germline V gene data show CDR1 as LGHDT and CDR2 as YNNKEL (reference sequence). The junction had 7 bases not matched to a gene; V was cut back by 4 bases and J by 5 bases. CDR3 bases: TGTGCCAGCAGCCGAAGGACTAGCGGGAGCGGTGAGACCCAGTACTTC. Translated, it gives CASSRRTSGSGETQYF.

This clonotype was seen once. The rearrangement joins TRBV6-1 to TRBJ2-3; no clear D. Germline V lookup: CDR1 MNHNS, CDR2 SASEGT. The length of the CDR3 is 16 residues. Trimming stripped 7 bases from V and 0 bases from J, with 17 bases between. CDR3 bases: TGTGCCAGCAACTTCGACGGCTACCGAAGCACAGATACGCAGTATTTT. Its protein product is CASNFDGYRSTDTQYF.